The rows below give T cell receptor beta chains drawn from one sample of a study of blood T cell repertoires in COVID-19. The protocol was immunoSEQ multiplex PCR, while the TCRdb copy is restricted to in-frame clones and leaves out a portion. The sample holds around 54,000 clones, around 73% seen once. The sample was PBMCs or T cells enriched from blood (not recorded which). All receptors derive from a woman between 45 and 60 years old with acute COVID-19. Each CDR3 is given with its conserved first and last residue. A D gene is named only where the DNA matches it firmly. Clone size is not always given. Where it is, it says once, few, many or a class for expanded clones.

len: 17
v_gene: TRBV19
abundance: -
d_gene: -
j_gene: TRBJ1-2
CDR3nt: TGTGCCAGTAGTATGAGGCAATTTGTGAGTTACAACTATGGCTACACCTTC
CDR3aa: CASSMRQFVSYNYGYTF

len: 16
v_gene: TRBV5-6
abundance: -
d_gene: TRBD2
j_gene: TRBJ2-7
CDR3nt: TGTGCCAGCAGCAGGCCCCCCAGCGGGGGGTACTACGAGCAGTACTTC
CDR3aa: CASSRPPSGGYYEQYF

len: 13
v_gene: TRBV7-3
abundance: once
d_gene: TRBD1
j_gene: TRBJ1-2
CDR3nt: TGTGCCAGCAGCCCGGGGACAGTACATGGCTACACCTTC
CDR3aa: CASSPGTVHGYTF

len: 15
v_gene: TRBV7-2
abundance: few
d_gene: TRBD1
j_gene: TRBJ1-1
CDR3nt: TGTGCCAGCAACCCTTGGGCGACAGGGGGCACTGAAGCTTTCTTT
CDR3aa: CASNPWATGGTEAFF

len: 20
v_gene: TRBV5-4
abundance: -
d_gene: TRBD2
j_gene: TRBJ2-1
CDR3nt: TGTGCCAGCAGCTTGGGATGGGGACTAGCGGGGACGGTCAGGGGTGGTGAGCAGTTCTTC
CDR3aa: CASSLGWGLAGTVRGGEQFF

len: 15
v_gene: TRBV6-1
abundance: few
d_gene: TRBD2
j_gene: TRBJ2-3
CDR3nt: TGTGCCAGCAGTGAGTTAGCGGGGGGGTTTGATACGCAGTATTTT
CDR3aa: CASSELAGGFDTQYF

len: 14
v_gene: TRBV2
abundance: -
d_gene: -
j_gene: TRBJ1-3
CDR3nt: TGTGCCAGCAGTGAAGCCAGGATAGGAAACACCATATATTTT
CDR3aa: CASSEARIGNTIYF

len: 14
v_gene: TRBV6-1
abundance: -
d_gene: TRBD1
j_gene: TRBJ2-1
CDR3nt: TGTGCCAGCAGTGAGACAGGGGGCTACAATGAGCAGTTCTTC
CDR3aa: CASSETGGYNEQFF

len: 15
v_gene: TRBV6-5
abundance: -
d_gene: -
j_gene: TRBJ2-7
CDR3nt: TGTGCCAGCATGAGGGGGGAGGGAGCCGCCTACGAGCAGTACTTC
CDR3aa: CASMRGEGAAYEQYF

len: 15
v_gene: TRBV4-1
abundance: few
d_gene: TRBD2
j_gene: TRBJ2-2
CDR3nt: TGCGCCAGCAGCCAGGGACTAGCGGCCACCGGGGAGCTGTTTTTT
CDR3aa: CASSQGLAATGELFF

len: 15
v_gene: TRBV6-5
abundance: few
d_gene: -
j_gene: TRBJ2-1
CDR3nt: TGTGCCAGCAGCGCCCTACCCGACGGGGTGGATGAGCAGTTCTTC
CDR3aa: CASSALPDGVDEQFF

len: 14
v_gene: TRBV29-1
abundance: -
d_gene: -
j_gene: TRBJ1-2
CDR3nt: TGCAGCGTTGAAGATCCCGGGTCCGGAGGAGGCTACACCTTC
CDR3aa: CSVEDPGSGGGYTF

len: 16
v_gene: TRBV4-1
abundance: medium-sized
d_gene: -
j_gene: TRBJ1-5
CDR3nt: TGCGCCAGCAGCCCCCAGGGACATCCAAGAGAACAGCCCCAGCATTTT
CDR3aa: CASSPQGHPREQPQHF

len: 15
v_gene: TRBV6-5
abundance: few
d_gene: TRBD1
j_gene: TRBJ1-5
CDR3nt: TGTGCCAGCAGTCAGCCCGGGACAGGGGATCCGCCCCAGCATTTT
CDR3aa: CASSQPGTGDPPQHF

len: 17
v_gene: TRBV5-8
abundance: -
d_gene: TRBD1
j_gene: TRBJ1-1
CDR3nt: TGTGCCAGCAGCCAATTTCGACAGGGCTCCCAGAACACTGAAGCTTTCTTT
CDR3aa: CASSQFRQGSQNTEAFF

len: 11
v_gene: TRBV6-5
abundance: -
d_gene: -
j_gene: TRBJ1-2
CDR3nt: TGTGCCAGCAGCCTAGAAGGAGGCTACACCTTC
CDR3aa: CASSLEGGYTF

len: 13
v_gene: TRBV30
abundance: -
d_gene: -
j_gene: TRBJ1-1
CDR3nt: TGTGCCTGGAGTGTACAGGGTTGGACTGAAGCTTTCTTT
CDR3aa: CAWSVQGWTEAFF

len: 12
v_gene: TRBV25-1
abundance: -
d_gene: TRBD1
j_gene: TRBJ1-1
CDR3nt: TGTGCCAGCAGTGGGACAGGGGGCCGGGCTTTCTTT
CDR3aa: CASSGTGGRAFF

len: 13
v_gene: TRBV19
abundance: -
d_gene: -
j_gene: TRBJ1-1
CDR3nt: TGTGCCAGTAGTATAAACAGGGACACTGAAGCTTTCTTT
CDR3aa: CASSINRDTEAFF

len: 11
v_gene: TRBV24-1
abundance: -
d_gene: -
j_gene: TRBJ2-1
CDR3nt: TGTGCCTCGCAGGCAGCCGATGAGCAGTTCTTC
CDR3aa: CASQAADEQFF

len: 13
v_gene: TRBV9
abundance: -
d_gene: TRBD2
j_gene: TRBJ2-1
CDR3nt: TGTGCCAGCAGCGTATCTAGCGGGGGAGGGCAGTTCTTC
CDR3aa: CASSVSSGGGQFF

len: 14
v_gene: TRBV28
abundance: -
d_gene: -
j_gene: TRBJ2-5
CDR3nt: TGTGCCAGCAGTTTATCTGGAGCAAAAGAGACCCAGTACTTC
CDR3aa: CASSLSGAKETQYF